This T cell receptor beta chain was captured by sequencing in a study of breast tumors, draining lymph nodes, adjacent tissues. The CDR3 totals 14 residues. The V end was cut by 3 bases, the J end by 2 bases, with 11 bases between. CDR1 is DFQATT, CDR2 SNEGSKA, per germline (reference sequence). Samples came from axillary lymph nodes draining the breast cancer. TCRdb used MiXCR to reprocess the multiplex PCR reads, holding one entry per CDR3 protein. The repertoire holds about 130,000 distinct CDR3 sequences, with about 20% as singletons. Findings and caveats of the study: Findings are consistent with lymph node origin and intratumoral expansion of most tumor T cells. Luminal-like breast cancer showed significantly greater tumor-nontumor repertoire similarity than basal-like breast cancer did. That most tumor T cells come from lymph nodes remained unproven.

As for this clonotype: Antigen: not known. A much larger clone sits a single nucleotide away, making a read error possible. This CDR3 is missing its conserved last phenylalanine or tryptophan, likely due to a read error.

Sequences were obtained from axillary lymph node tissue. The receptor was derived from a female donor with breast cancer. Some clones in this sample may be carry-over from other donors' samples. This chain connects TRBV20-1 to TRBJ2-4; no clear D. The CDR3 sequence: CSASLTYPKNIQYL. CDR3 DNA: TGCAGTGCTAGTCTGACCTACCCCAAAAACATTCAGTACCTC.